This T cell receptor (beta chain) emerged from a study of a mutant IDH1 vaccine in newly diagnosed glioma. Specified time point: week 47, end of study. The study gave 300 ug of mutant IDH1 20-mer peptide per vaccine dose, with topical imiquimod. CDR1 is MNHEY and CDR2 is SMNVEV in the germline V gene (reference sequence). The germline V and J ends were trimmed by 3 bases and 2 bases, with 16 bases remaining between them. The CDR3 is made up of 17 amino acids. The method was immunoSEQ multiplex PCR; TCRdb's version includes in-frame clones alone and lacks a portion of them. Altogether tens of thousands of clones are present, over 75% being singletons, with the ten largest covering 5% to 6.5%. About this clone itself: The antigen remains undetermined.

The clonotype originates from a middle-aged man with glioma. This material consisted of PBMCs, taken from a glioma patient whose treatment included an IDH1 peptide vaccine. The chain employs TRBV27 and TRBJ1-4; TRBD1 is a possible D gene (6 bases). The CDR3 spells CASSFRGGGGTNEKLFF. In DNA form, the CDR3 reads TGTGCCAGCAGTTTTCGGGGAGGGGGGGGCACTAATGAAAAACTGTTTTTT.